One and the same sample provided the 23 T cell receptor beta chains below, sequenced in a study of technical replicates of blood from a few donors. Method: immunoSEQ multiplex PCR; TCRdb's copy keeps in-frame clones and lacks some. Of 95,000 or so clones in the sample, around 96% were seen once. The sample consisted of T cells isolated from PBMCs. The origin of the receptors is a human donor in good health.

V and J are TRBV28 and TRBJ2-7, with D possibly being TRBD1 (6 bases). In germline, CDR1 is MDHEN, CDR2 SYDVKM. Between the trimmed V and J ends, which lost 7 bases and 3 bases, there was a span of 16 bases. This CDR3 has 14 amino acids. For the CDR3, the DNA is TGTGCCAGCAACCCCCAGGGGTCTTTCTACGAGCAGTACTTC. It codes for CASNPQGSFYEQYF.

This clone was observed a single time. The chain uses TRBV4-1 and TRBJ2-7; D is unclear. Trimming left V 6 bases short and J 3 bases short, with 18 bases between. This CDR3 is 15 amino acids long. CDR1 and CDR2 (germline): MGHRA, YSYEKL. DNA for the CDR3: TGCGCCAGCAGTATGTTCTGGGCGCCGATCTACGAGCAGTACTTC. Residues: CASSMFWAPIYEQYF.

The chain has TRBV7-6 and TRBJ2-1; TRBD2 matches at 7 bases. The V gene end was trimmed by 2 bases and the J gene end by 9 bases; junction bases not matched to a gene: 7. This CDR3 comprises 14 residues. Per the germline V gene, CDR1 is SGHVS and CDR2 is FNYEAQ. This chain's CDR3 is CASSLFEGGFEQFF. The CDR3 coding sequence is TGTGCCAGCAGCTTATTCGAGGGAGGGTTTGAGCAGTTCTTC.

As regards this clone: At one end the junction does not follow the germline gene, possibly because of a read error. This chain uses TRBV7-7 with TRBJ2-5; the D is unclear. The CDR3 has 13 amino acids. Germline values: CDR1 SSHAT, CDR2 FNYEAQ (reference sequence). The chain's CDR3 is CASSPRVMETQYF. The DNA for the CDR3 is TGTGCTAGCAGCCCGAGAGTGATGGAGACCCAGTACTTC.

The chain joins TRBV4-1 to TRBJ2-7; weak D call: TRBD1 (5 bases). The V end lost 0 bases, the J end lost 3 bases, and 9 bases lay between the germline ends. This CDR3 is 14 amino acids long. In germline, CDR1 is MGHRA, CDR2 YSYEKL. This chain's CDR3 is CASSQDPGFYEQYF. The CDR3 DNA follows: TGCGCCAGCAGCCAAGATCCAGGGTTCTACGAGCAGTACTTC.

The CDR3: CASSSTGSSYEQYF. CDR3 nucleotide sequence: TGTGCCAGCAGTAGTACGGGGTCTTCCTACGAGCAGTACTTC. V gene TRBV2 combines with J gene TRBJ2-7; tentative D call: TRBD2 (5 bases). V was clipped by 5 bases and J by 1 base, with 12 bases between them. In germline, CDR1 is SNHLY, CDR2 FYNNEI. There are 14 residues in the CDR3. The full variable domain, in which reference TRBV2 and TRBJ2-7 provide the parts outside the CDR3, is EPEVTQTPSHQVTQMGQEVILRCVPISNHLYFYWYRQILGQKVEFLVSFYNNEISEKSEIFDDQFSVERPDGSNFTLKIRSTKLEDSAMYFCASSSTGSSYEQYFGPGTRLTVT.

In this sample, this clone turned up once. The V and J genes are TRBV29-1 and TRBJ2-1, with D perhaps TRBD1 (7 bases). CDR1 is SQVTM, CDR2 ANQGSEA, per germline. The CDR3 covers 13 residues. With 8 bases removed from V and 3 bases from J, the gap between germline ends came to 14 bases. The CDR3 region has the DNA TGCAGCTCCCACAGGGGAGGCTACAATGAGCAGTTCTTC. Translation: CSSHRGGYNEQFF.

V usage is TRBV9 and J usage is TRBJ2-3; 11 bases are shared with TRBD2. V trimming: 4 bases; J trimming: 3 bases; junction bases outside the gene matches: 10. This CDR3 is 17 amino acids long. Germline loops: CDR1 SGDLS, CDR2 YYNGEE. The CDR3 sequence is CASSLQFSGRETDTQYF. The CDR3, as DNA: TGTGCCAGCAGCCTTCAGTTTAGCGGGAGGGAGACAGATACGCAGTATTTT.

The chain combines TRBV4-1 with TRBJ1-3; 8 bases align to TRBD1. This CDR3 comprises 16 residues. V trimming: 0 bases; J trimming: 2 bases; junction bases outside the gene matches: 3. Germline CDR1 MGHRA, CDR2 YSYEKL. This CDR3 is CASSQEDREAGNTIYF. The CDR3 DNA sequence: TGCGCCAGCAGCCAAGAGGACAGGGAGGCTGGAAACACCATATATTTT.

The chain joins TRBV28 to TRBJ2-7, with D unresolved. The length of the CDR3 is 13 residues. Germline lookup yields CDR1 MDHEN and CDR2 SYDVKM. With 3 bases removed from V and 7 bases from J, the gap between germline ends came to 13 bases. The CDR3 DNA reads as TGTGCCAGCAGTTTTGGTGCCCGCGTGGAGCAGTACTTC. It encodes CASSFGARVEQYF. The complete variable domain, with remaining parts taken from reference TRBV28 and TRBJ2-7, reads DVKVTQSSRYLVKRTGEKVFLECVQDMDHENMFWYRQDPGLGLRLIYFSYDVKMKEKGDIPEGYSVSREKKERFSLILESASTNQTSMYLCASSFGARVEQYFGPGTRLTVT.

The CDR3 DNA reads TGCGCCAGCAGCCCAGGGATTCGTCGGGGGGACGAGCAGTACTTC. Residues: CASSPGIRRGDEQYF. V gene TRBV5-1 combines with J gene TRBJ2-7; the match to TRBD2 covers 7 bases. CDR3 size: 15 residues. Germline CDR1 SGHRS, CDR2 YFSETQ. Trimming took 4 bases from V and 5 from J; bases not matched to a gene: 12.

The chain links TRBV6-1 to TRBJ2-7; D is possibly TRBD1 (5 bases). V was clipped by 8 bases and J by 7 bases, with 12 bases between them. The CDR3 runs to 11 residues. Germline values: CDR1 MNHNS, CDR2 SASEGT. The CDR3 nucleotides are TGTGCCAGCTCTTGGGGCAAGGAGCAGTACTTC. This codes for CASSWGKEQYF.

This sequence joins TRBV5-1 and TRBJ1-2; 7 bases map to TRBD1. The V gene end was trimmed by 0 bases and the J gene end by 1 base; junction bases not matched to a gene: 3. There are 15 residues in the CDR3. Germline V lookup: CDR1 SGHRS, CDR2 YFSETQ. As DNA, the CDR3 is TGCGCCAGCAGCTTGGTTACAGGGGATAACTATGGCTACACCTTC. Translated, it gives CASSLVTGDNYGYTF.

In DNA form, the CDR3 reads TGTGCCATCAGTGATTATATGACAGGTGAAGCTTTCTTT. Encoded protein: CAISDYMTGEAFF. The chain links TRBV10-3 to TRBJ1-1, with D possibly TRBD1 on 6 matching bases. Germline CDR1 is ENHRY and CDR2 is SYGVKD. This CDR3 is built from 13 residues. The ends were cut back, 3 bases at V and 7 bases at J, with 12 bases in the middle.

The chain employs TRBV9 and TRBJ2-1; a weak D match, TRBD2 (6 bases). The germline gives CDR1 SGDLS, CDR2 YYNGEE. The CDR3 length is 15 residues. V lost 4 bases, J lost 5 bases, and 16 bases lay in between. The CDR3, as DNA: TGTGCCAGCAGCAGTCTTAGCGGTTTAGACAATGAGCAGTTCTTC. Amino acids: CASSSLSGLDNEQFF.

The chain is built from TRBV5-1 and TRBJ1-1; 7 positions match TRBD1. Per germline, CDR1 SGHRS and CDR2 YFSETQ. The CDR3 runs 15 residues. V lost 4 bases and J lost 3; bases outside the gene matches: 9. CDR3 protein: CASSLKGAGYTEAFF. For the CDR3, the DNA is TGCGCCAGCAGCCTAAAGGGGGCGGGGTACACTGAAGCTTTCTTT.

This chain connects TRBV2 to TRBJ2-7; 9 bases are a match to TRBD1. The germline V gene encodes CDR1 SNHLY and CDR2 FYNNEI. J was trimmed by 5 bases and V by 10 bases; bases with no gene match: 9. This CDR3 is 13 amino acids long. The chain's CDR3 is CAMSGTGTNEQYF. The CDR3, as DNA: TGTGCCATGTCCGGGACAGGGACCAACGAGCAGTACTTC.

This chain connects TRBV21-1 to TRBJ2-7; the D call of TRBD2 is as the table states it, not checked on the DNA. TRBV21-1 is flagged as a pseudogene. The CDR3 sequence is 19 residues long. The chain's CDR3 is CASSKVAIAGENFVYEQYF. DNA of the CDR3: TGTGCCAGCAGCAAAGTAGCCATAGCGGGAGAGAACTTCGTCTACGAGCAGTACTTC.

The chain combines TRBV27 with TRBJ2-4, with D possibly matching TRBD2 (6 bases). This CDR3 comprises 18 residues. CDR1 is MNHEY and CDR2 is SMNVEV in the germline V gene (reference sequence). The ends were cut back, 3 bases at V and 0 bases at J, with 18 bases in the middle. The CDR3 DNA is TGTGCCAGCAGTTTCACGGGGGAGCCGGCCATAGCCAAAAACATTCAGTACTTC. Protein product: CASSFTGEPAIAKNIQYF.

The chain is built from TRBV27 and TRBJ2-7; 8 nucleotides align to TRBD2. With 3 bases clipped from V and 2 bases from J, the junction kept 3 bases outside the gene matches. This CDR3 spans 14 amino acids. Looked up from germline, CDR1 is MNHEY and CDR2 is SMNVEV (reference sequence). The CDR3 sequence: CASSLAGGPYEQYF. The CDR3 region has the DNA TGTGCCAGCAGTTTGGCGGGAGGTCCCTACGAGCAGTACTTC.

This chain uses TRBV7-9 with TRBJ1-2, with 10 bases matching TRBD1. Germline V gives CDR1 SEHNR, CDR2 FQNEAQ (reference sequence). The CDR3 consists of 15 residues. The J segment lost 6 bases and the V segment lost 2 bases, leaving 6 bases of the junction unmatched. For the CDR3, the DNA is TGTGCCAGCAGCTTATCTCGGACAGGGGGTCATGGCTACACCTTC. Residues: CASSLSRTGGHGYTF.

DNA for the CDR3: TGCAGCGTTGCGGCTAGCGGGAGTCTCGAGCAGTACTTC. Its translation: CSVAASGSLEQYF. V and J are TRBV29-1 and TRBJ2-7, with 10 bases matching TRBD2. Trimming cost V 4 bases and J 6 bases; bases outside gene matches: 6. This CDR3 comprises 13 residues. The V gene's germline CDR1 is SQVTM and CDR2 ANQGSEA.

This chain links TRBV23-1 with TRBJ1-5; unclear D gene. TRBV23-1 falls under the ORF class, with uncertain function. Trimming shortened V by 3 bases and J by 0 bases, and 3 bases separated the two germline ends. CDR3 length equals 13 residues. The CDR3 protein is CASSHNSNQPQHF. Here the CDR3 DNA reads TGCGCCAGCAGTCATAATAGCAATCAGCCCCAGCATTTT.